One and the same sample provided the 31 T cell receptor beta chains below, sequenced in a study of cytomegalovirus exposure and HLA in healthy donors. Clones were sequenced by immunoSEQ multiplex PCR, and TCRdb holds only the in-frame ones, with some missing. The table includes tens of thousands of clones, 94% detected once. Source material: PBMCs. The receptors derive from a woman aged 18-29 years in good health and CMV-seronegative.

The rearrangement joins TRBV5-1 to TRBJ2-1; 12 bases map to TRBD2. The J segment lost 7 bases and the V segment lost 3 bases, leaving 8 bases of the junction unmatched. Germline CDR1 reads SGHRS; CDR2 reads YFSETQ. The CDR3 consists of 16 residues. The CDR3 coding sequence is TGCGCCAGCAGCTCCTCTAGCGGGGGGGCCTGGAATGAGCAGTTCTTC. Protein: CASSSSSGGAWNEQFF.

The chain couples TRBV27 to TRBJ1-5; no reliable D call. The length of the CDR3 is 14 residues. The V gene's germline CDR1 is MNHEY and CDR2 SMNVEV (reference sequence). V shed 4 bases and J shed 2 bases, with 9 bases lying between them. The chain's CDR3 is CASSWSSGNQPQHF. In DNA, the CDR3 is TGTGCCAGCAGTTGGAGTTCTGGCAATCAGCCCCAGCATTTT.

The chain is built from TRBV7-9 and TRBJ1-6, with 8 bases matching TRBD1. The J segment lost 8 bases and the V segment lost 5 bases, leaving 5 bases of the junction unmatched. This CDR3 has 14 amino acids. The germline gives CDR1 SEHNR, CDR2 FQNEAQ (reference sequence). DNA of the CDR3: TGTGCCAGCAGCCTTCGGACAGGGTATTCACCCCTCCACTTT. It codes for CASSLRTGYSPLHF.

With respect to this clone: Other DNA sequences in the same sample also yield this CDR3. V is TRBV6-4 and J is TRBJ2-3; 10 bases agree with TRBD2. The CDR3 contains 16 residues. Germline V gene sequence: CDR1 MRHNA, CDR2 SNTAGT. V shed 0 bases, J shed 1 base, and the junction held 1 base outside the gene matches. The CDR3 bases are TGTGCCAGCAGTGACTCAAGCGGGGGGGGCACAGATACGCAGTATTTT. Amino acids: CASSDSSGGGTDTQYF.

The chain has TRBV27 and TRBJ1-1, with D possibly matching TRBD1 (6 bases). Germline CDR1 and CDR2: MNHEY and SMNVEV (reference sequence). The CDR3 consists of 18 residues. V shed 1 base and J shed 2 bases, with 20 bases lying between them. CDR3 bases: TGTGCCAGCAGTTTATTGTCGGGCAGGGGATCTGAAAACACTGAAGCTTTCTTT. It is translated as CASSLLSGRGSENTEAFF.

V and J are TRBV29-1 and TRBJ1-5, with D perhaps matching TRBD1 (5 bases). V lost 3 bases and J lost 3, with 9 bases in between. This CDR3 comprises 13 residues. CDR1 is SQVTM and CDR2 is ANQGSEA in the germline V gene. The CDR3 nucleotides read TGCAGCGTTGAGGCAGGGAACAATCAGCCCCAGCATTTT. The encoded protein is CSVEAGNNQPQHF.

The gene calls are TRBV28 and TRBJ2-7, with a tentative D call TRBD2 (7 bases). The V end was cut by 6 bases, the J end by 3 bases, with 18 bases between. This CDR3 contains 15 residues. The germline CDR1 and CDR2 sequences are MDHEN and SYDVKM. CDR3 residues: CASSAGGRVRYEQYF. The CDR3 coding sequence is TGTGCCAGCAGCGCCGGGGGGCGGGTTCGCTACGAGCAGTACTTC.

The gene calls are TRBV7-9 and TRBJ1-5; a weak D match, TRBD1 (5 bases). Deletions cut 2 bases from V and 2 bases from J, with 10 bases between. Per the germline V gene, CDR1 is SEHNR and CDR2 is FQNEAQ (reference sequence). The CDR3 sequence is 15 residues long. The CDR3 coding sequence is TGTGCCAGCAGCTTACAGGGAGGCGGCAATCAGCCCCAGCATTTT. Protein sequence: CASSLQGGGNQPQHF.

Here the CDR3 reads CASSMELAGGPEYF. CDR3 nucleotide sequence: TGCGCCAGCAGCATGGAGTTGGCGGGGGGGCCGGAGTACTTC. V and J are TRBV5-1 and TRBJ2-7; 9 nucleotides align to TRBD2. V gave up 4 bases and J gave up 11 bases; unmatched junction bases: 13. CDR3 size: 14 residues. From germline, CDR1 is SGHRS and CDR2 YFSETQ.

This chain joins TRBV7-2 and TRBJ1-2; 9 bases match TRBD1. Germline CDR1 SGHTA, CDR2 FQGNSA. The trim removed 3 bases at V and 5 bases at J, leaving 7 bases unmatched. The CDR3 has 15 amino acids. The CDR3 sequence is CASSLVFGTGYGYTF. The CDR3 DNA follows: TGTGCCAGCAGCTTGGTATTCGGGACAGGGTATGGCTACACCTTC.

The genes are TRBV25-1 and TRBJ2-5; a possible D gene is TRBD1 (6 bases). The CDR3 sequence is 15 residues long. V was pared by 5 bases and J by 5 bases, with 18 bases between. Germline V gene lookup returns CDR1 MGHDK and CDR2 SYGVNS. CDR3 in amino acids: CASSPDQGRGETQYF. CDR3 nucleotides: TGTGCCAGCAGTCCCGACCAGGGGCGCGGGGAGACCCAGTACTTC.

This rearrangement joins TRBV7-8 to TRBJ1-1, with 7 bases matching TRBD1. This CDR3 has 16 amino acids. The ends lost 1 base at V and 2 bases at J; junction bases unmatched: 7. Germline V lookup: CDR1 SGHVS, CDR2 FQNEAQ. The CDR3, as DNA: TGTGCCAGCAGCTTAGAAGGGGGCAGGGCAAACACTGAAGCTTTCTTT. Protein sequence: CASSLEGGRANTEAFF.

This rearrangement joins TRBV29-1 to TRBJ2-1, with 8 nucleotides matching TRBD1. The germline CDR1 and CDR2 sequences are SQVTM and ANQGSEA. CDR3 length equals 12 residues. With 3 bases clipped from V and 6 bases from J, the junction kept 1 base outside the gene matches. The CDR3 region is CSVDRGPNEQFF. The CDR3 region has the DNA TGCAGCGTTGACAGGGGGCCCAATGAGCAGTTCTTC.

This clone has just one count. The rearrangement uses TRBV27 and TRBJ2-5, with 7 bases that match TRBD1. The CDR3 sequence is 14 residues long. CDR1 is MNHEY and CDR2 is SMNVEV in the germline V gene (reference sequence). Trimming at V came to 8 bases and at J to 5 bases, leaving 11 bases not matched to a gene. The CDR3 region is CASRQTGVRETQYF. The CDR3 DNA reads as TGTGCCAGCCGACAAACAGGGGTGAGGGAGACCCAGTACTTC.

V usage is TRBV7-2 and J usage is TRBJ1-2; 8 positions match TRBD1. The CDR3 spans 16 residues. The germline V gene has CDR1 SGHTA and CDR2 FQGNSA. V was pared by 2 bases and J by 2 bases, with 7 bases of the junction left unmatched. The CDR3 reads CASSLTPGGVNYGYTF. DNA of the CDR3: TGTGCCAGCAGCTTAACCCCAGGGGGCGTCAACTATGGCTACACCTTC. The whole variable domain, remainder taken from reference TRBV7-2 and TRBJ1-2, is GAGVSQSPSNKVTEKGKDVELRCDPISGHTALYWYRQSLGQGLEFLIYFQGNSAPDKSGLPSDRFSAERTGGSVSTLTIQRTQQEDSAVYLCASSLTPGGVNYGYTFGSGTRLTVV.

This clone was seen only a few times. The chain joins TRBV9 to TRBJ2-1, with 8 nucleotides matching TRBD2. Germline CDR1 and CDR2: SGDLS and YYNGEE. This CDR3 spans 15 amino acids. J lost 1 base, V lost 0 bases, and 0 bases had no gene match. DNA for the CDR3: TGTGCCAGCAGCGTAGGCGGGGGGTCCTACAATGAGCAGTTCTTC. It encodes CASSVGGGSYNEQFF.

The rearrangement joins TRBV19 to TRBJ2-2; tentative D call: TRBD2 (6 bases). V was cut by 6 bases and J by 6 bases, with 23 bases left in between. The CDR3 length is 17 residues. Per the germline V gene, CDR1 is LNHDA and CDR2 is SQIVND (reference sequence). CDR3 amino acids: CASRTIMRGRGSGELFF. In DNA form, the CDR3 reads TGTGCCAGTAGAACGATTATGCGGGGTCGTGGATCCGGGGAGCTGTTTTTT.

This chain joins TRBV7-9 and TRBJ1-4; no clear D gene. This CDR3 region has 14 residues. Deletions cut 3 bases from V and 6 bases from J, with 11 bases between. Germline V CDR1 and CDR2: SEHNR, FQNEAQ (reference sequence). CDR3 loop: CASSLRELDEKLFF. The CDR3 region has the DNA TGTGCCAGCAGCTTGCGGGAGCTTGATGAAAAACTGTTTTTT.

The CDR3 DNA is TGTGCCACCAGCAGCCGGTCCACCCTACACAATGAGCAGTTCTTC. The encoded protein is CATSSRSTLHNEQFF. The chain is built from TRBV15 and TRBJ2-1; D unclear. V was pared by 3 bases and J by 5 bases, with 14 bases between. This CDR3 spans 15 amino acids. Germline CDR1 LNHNV, CDR2 YYDKDF (reference sequence).

The CDR3 DNA sequence: TGCGCCAGCAGCCCGAACCGACAGCCCCAGTACTTC. This sequence encodes CASSPNRQPQYF. The chain recombines TRBV4-1 with TRBJ2-5, with D maybe TRBD1 (5 bases). Between the trimmed V and J ends, which lost 4 bases and 9 bases, there was a span of 12 bases. The CDR3 length is 12 residues. CDR1 is MGHRA, CDR2 YSYEKL, per germline.

The V and J genes are TRBV6-6 and TRBJ1-1, with D unclear. Trimming stripped 0 bases from V and 11 bases from J, with 16 bases between. CDR1 is MNHNY and CDR2 is SVGAGI in the germline V gene (reference sequence). The CDR3 covers 14 residues. CDR3 loop: CASSYSPGDTGAFF. The CDR3 nucleotides read TGTGCCAGCAGTTACTCCCCCGGGGATACTGGGGCTTTCTTT.

The chain combines TRBV9 with TRBJ1-2; 9 bases map to TRBD1. This CDR3 has 17 residues. In germline, CDR1 is SGDLS, CDR2 YYNGEE. J gave up 4 bases and V 3 bases, and 13 bases lay outside the gene matches. Here the CDR3 reads CASSDAGQGTRGYGYTF. CDR3 DNA sequence: TGTGCCAGCAGCGACGCGGGACAGGGCACGCGAGGCTATGGCTACACCTTC.

The V gene is TRBV19, the J gene TRBJ2-5; a possible D gene is TRBD1 (5 bases). V was cut by 2 bases and J by 4 bases, with 17 bases left in between. The CDR3 has 16 residues. From germline, CDR1 is LNHDA and CDR2 SQIVND (reference sequence). CDR3 sequence: CASSIQGSLRGETQYF. In nucleotides, the CDR3 is TGTGCCAGTAGTATACAGGGCAGCTTACGTGGAGAGACCCAGTACTTC.

V is TRBV18 and J is TRBJ1-2; 8 bases are shared with TRBD1. V shed 3 bases and J 0 bases; nucleotides not matched to a gene: 3. Germline loops: CDR1 KGHSH, CDR2 LQKENI. This CDR3 has 15 residues. CDR3 in DNA: TGTGCCAGCTCACCTGGACAGGGAACTAACTATGGCTACACCTTC. It yields the protein CASSPGQGTNYGYTF.

V and J are TRBV9 and TRBJ2-1; possibly TRBD2 for D (7 bases). This CDR3 comprises 17 residues. Germline V lookup: CDR1 SGDLS, CDR2 YYNGEE. The V and J ends lost 0 bases and 0 bases respectively, with 13 bases between them. The CDR3 bases are TGTGCCAGCAGCGTAGTAACGGGGGGCCGCTCCTACAATGAGCAGTTCTTC. Translating it yields CASSVVTGGRSYNEQFF.

The chain employs TRBV5-6 and TRBJ1-5, with D perhaps TRBD1 (5 bases). Germline V gene sequence: CDR1 SGHDT, CDR2 YYEEEE. Between the trimmed V and J ends, which lost 4 bases and 5 bases, there was a span of 7 bases. The CDR3 totals 12 residues. The CDR3 sequence is CASSQGDQPQHF. In DNA form, the CDR3 reads TGTGCCAGCAGCCAGGGCGATCAGCCCCAGCATTTT.

The sample holds one count of this clone. J is TRBJ2-6 and V is TRBV18; D is perhaps TRBD2 (6 bases). The CDR3 is 15 residues long. The V gene lost 5 bases and the J gene lost 0 bases, with 8 bases spanning the gap. Per the germline V gene, CDR1 is KGHSH and CDR2 is LQKENI. The CDR3 DNA reads as TGTGCCAGCTCAGGAGGGATCTCTGGGGCCAACGTCCTGACTTTC. This codes for CASSGGISGANVLTF. Drawing the rest from reference TRBV18 and TRBJ2-6, the complete variable domain is NAGVMQNPRHLVRRRGQEARLRCSPMKGHSHVYWYRQLPEEGLKFMVYLQKENIIDESGMPKERFSAEFPKEGPSILRIQQVVRGDSAAYFCASSGGISGANVLTFGAGSRLTVL.

The chain has TRBV13 and TRBJ1-3; D gene ambiguous. There are 14 residues in the CDR3. V lost 5 bases, J lost 0 bases, and 8 bases lay in between. Germline CDR1 reads PRHDT; CDR2 reads FYEKMQ (reference sequence). CDR3 residues: CASSLLSSGNTIYF. The DNA of the CDR3 is TGTGCCAGCAGCCTCCTGAGCTCTGGAAACACCATATATTTT. Based on the CDR3 plus reference TRBV13 and TRBJ1-3, the full variable domain is AAGVIQSPRHLIKEKRETATLKCYPIPRHDTVYWYQQGPGQDPQFLISFYEKMQSDKGSIPDRFSAQQFSDYHSELNMSSLELGDSALYFCASSLLSSGNTIYFGEGSWLTVV.

This rearrangement joins TRBV11-2 to TRBJ2-3; a weak D match, TRBD2 (6 bases). Germline V gene data show CDR1 as SGHAT and CDR2 as FQNNGV. This CDR3 is 13 amino acids long. V was shortened by 1 base and J by 9 bases, with 11 bases between the two germline ends. The CDR3 is CASSLGGAGTQYF. CDR3 sequence (DNA): TGTGCCAGCAGCTTAGGAGGTGCGGGGACGCAGTATTTT.

The chain has TRBV7-3 and TRBJ2-1; TRBD2 agrees at 14 bases. Germline V lookup: CDR1 SGHTA, CDR2 FQGTGA. Trimming took 4 bases from V and 9 from J; bases not matched to a gene: 11. The CDR3 is 17 residues long. The CDR3 nucleotides read TGTGCCAGCAGCTCCCAGACTAGCGGGGGGGCAGATGGTGAGCAGTTCTTC. It is translated as CASSSQTSGGADGEQFF.

In this sample, this clone turned up a few times. The V gene is TRBV6-1, the J gene TRBJ1-4; 8 positions match TRBD1. V dropped 3 bases and J dropped 7; count of bases not matched to a gene: 7. Germline CDR1 and CDR2: MNHNS and SASEGT. The CDR3 is 15 amino acids. CDR3 in amino acids: CASSDTTGASEKLFF. Written as DNA, the CDR3 is TGTGCCAGCAGTGACACGACAGGGGCGTCTGAAAAACTGTTTTTT.